This entry lists 5 T cell receptor beta chains sequenced from one sample in a study of blood T cells in healthy people across ages. Primed by a sample-barcoded 5' primer and a J-beta primer mix, a second PCR proceeded for roughly 6 to 12 cycles. TCRdb independently ran MiXCR on the 5' RACE reads; one entry per CDR3 protein. The table includes some 1.5 million distinct CDR3 sequences, roughly 30% detected once. Sample: blood. The receptors were gathered from a woman between 25 and 40 years old in good health.

For this clonotype: One end of the junction is discordant with germline, which a read error may explain. This rearrangement joins TRBV6-2 or TRBV6-3 to TRBJ2-7; D possibly corresponds to TRBD2 (6 bases). Gene TRBJ2-4 matches the end of the DNA better, so the J call may be wrong. The CDR3 length is 14 residues. Germline V gene data show CDR1 as MNHEY and CDR2 as SVGEGT. The CDR3 bases are TGTGCCATCAGTTACGGACTAAGGGAAAACATTCAGTACTTC. Encoded protein: CAISYGLRENIQYF.

V is TRBV4-3 and J is TRBJ2-1, with D possibly TRBD2 on 6 matching bases. The length of the CDR3 is 14 residues. V lost 4 bases, J lost 6 bases, and 13 bases lay in between. CDR1 is LGHNA, CDR2 YSLEER, per germline. CDR3 residues: CASSRDVGGNEQFF. The CDR3 nucleotides are TGCGCCAGCAGCCGAGACGTCGGGGGCAATGAGCAGTTCTTC.

About this clonotype itself: A much larger clone lies one base from this, so it may be a read error. The chain is built from TRBV19 and TRBJ2-1, with a tentative D call TRBD1 (6 bases). The V end was cut by 5 bases, the J end by 13 bases, with 21 bases between. The CDR3 is made up of 14 amino acids. Germline V gene sequence: CDR1 LNHDA, CDR2 SQIVND (reference sequence). The CDR3 nucleotides are TGTGCCAGTAGTCTCCGGGACAACAAAAACATTCAGTTCTTC. Protein product: CASSLRDNKNIQFF.

This clonotype showed up many times. The chain couples TRBV12-3 or TRBV12-4 to TRBJ2-3; D may be TRBD1 (6 bases). V gave up 6 bases and J gave up 2 bases, with 12 bases separating them. The CDR3 totals 14 residues. CDR3 in DNA: TGTGCCAGCAGACGTACAGGGAACACAGATACGCAGTATTTT. Translating it yields CASRRTGNTDTQYF.

Comments on this clonotype: The junction does not match germline at one end; this may be a read error. The chain links TRBV7-2 to TRBJ1-2; possibly TRBD1 for D (5 bases). The germline V gene has CDR1 SGHTA and CDR2 FQGNSA. The CDR3 extends over 16 amino acids. The CDR3 here is CVSSLVTGGLNYGYTF. In DNA form, the CDR3 reads TGTGTCAGCAGCTTAGTTACAGGTGGACTTAACTATGGCTACACCTTC. Based on the CDR3 plus reference TRBV7-2 and TRBJ1-2, the full variable domain is GAGVSQSPSNKVTEKGKDVELRCDPISGHTALYWYRQSLGQGLEFLIYFQGNSAPDKSGLPSDRFSAERTGGSVSTLTIQRTQQEDSAVYLCVSSLVTGGLNYGYTFGSGTRLTVV.